This entry concerns a single T cell receptor (beta chain). Antigen specificity is unknown. 5'RACE template switching generated TCR cDNA, adding a universal primer site and UMIs. TCRdb processed the 5' RACE reads anew with MiXCR; each CDR3 protein has one entry. This table has a few hundred thousand distinct CDR3 sequences, 8.5% to 10% appearing once. These data originate in a study of T cells after yellow fever vaccination. Germline CDR1 reads SGHVS; CDR2 reads FNYEAQ. This CDR3 contains 16 residues. V gave up 5 bases and J gave up 2 bases, with 13 bases separating them. Broader study findings: Contaminating bulk clonotypes could be abundant in FACS-sorted repertoires. Subsequent to the booster, the majority of primary-vaccination clones reappeared (around 96% CD4, about 90% CD8).

The sequencing used CD4+ T cells sorted from PBMCs, collected 5 days after the yellow fever booster vaccination. The TCR comes from a man aged 18 to 30 who received the YFV17D yellow fever vaccine. This chain joins TRBV7-6 and TRBJ2-6; D is unclear. The CDR3 DNA sequence: TGTGCCAGCAGCCTAGATCCCCGAACTGGGGCCAACGTCCTGACTTTC. Translation gives CASSLDPRTGANVLTF.